These T cell receptor beta chains were read from a single sample in a study of graft-versus-host responses after intestinal transplantation. The antigens these receptors bind are not known. Clones were read by immunoSEQ multiplex PCR, and TCRdb kept only the in-frame ones, dropping some. The sample lists under 90,000 clones; more than 85% were seen once. This material consisted of unstimulated CD4+ T cells sorted from spleen or lymph node cells, taken before transplant. The receptors stem from a human donor who was the organ donor for an intestinal transplant. Each CDR3 is given with its conserved first and last residue. D genes are given only for firm matches. Clone size, where shown, is once, few, many, or a class for clones that have expanded.

size,J,V,D,CDR3,DNA
NA,TRBJ1-2,TRBV11-2,NA,CASSAGVNYGYTF,TGTGCCAGCAGCGCAGGGGTTAACTATGGCTACACCTTC
once,TRBJ2-3,TRBV19,NA,CASSIRWEEGTDTQYF,TGTGCCAGTAGTATTAGGTGGGAGGAAGGCACAGATACGCAGTATTTT
NA,TRBJ2-7,TRBV5-6,NA,CASSSVGEQYF,TGTGCCAGCAGCTCAGTGGGCGAGCAGTACTTC
NA,TRBJ2-1,TRBV9,TRBD2,CASSVVPGLGRNEQFF,TGTGCCAGCAGCGTAGTCCCGGGACTAGGTCGCAATGAACAGTTCTTC
NA,TRBJ2-5,TRBV30,NA,CAWRQTGETQYF,TGTGCCTGGAGGCAAACTGGAGAGACCCAGTACTTC
NA,TRBJ2-7,TRBV11-1,TRBD2,CASSLAGLAGIGAYEQYF,TGTGCCAGCAGCTTAGCGGGACTAGCGGGAATTGGGGCCTACGAGCAGTACTTC
NA,TRBJ2-1,TRBV18,TRBD2,CASSQTQRGKYNEQFF,TGTGCCAGCTCGCAGACTCAGCGGGGGAAATACAATGAGCAGTTCTTC
NA,TRBJ2-7,TRBV5-4,TRBD2,CASSLRLTGTSHYEQYF,TGTGCCAGCAGCTTACGATTGACCGGGACTAGTCACTACGAGCAGTACTTC
NA,TRBJ2-3,TRBV5-1,TRBD2,CASSLGGLGSDTQYF,TGCGCCAGCAGCTTGGGGGGACTAGGATCCGATACGCAGTATTTT
NA,TRBJ1-5,TRBV5-1,NA,CASSLGQTLGAEPQHF,TGCGCCAGCAGCTTGGGACAGACGTTGGGGGCAGAGCCCCAGCATTTT
NA,TRBJ2-5,TRBV21-1,NA,CASRRFLLAGLGLRGETQYF,TGTGCCAGCCGTCGATTTTTACTAGCGGGATTGGGGTTACGCGGAGAGACCCAGTACTTC
NA,TRBJ2-5,TRBV5-1,NA,CASSLQGGGETQYF,TGCGCCAGCAGCCTTCAGGGAGGAGGGGAGACCCAGTACTTC
NA,TRBJ2-1,TRBV10-3,TRBD1,CAISGGQMFEQFF,TGTGCCATCAGTGGGGGACAGATGTTTGAGCAGTTCTTC